Shown below are 18 T cell receptor beta chains from a single sample sequenced in a study of T-cell reconstitution after alpha-beta-depleted transplantation in children. The TCRbeta library incorporated unique molecular identifiers. TCRdb redid the calling of the PCR reads with MiXCR, one entry per CDR3 protein. The sample holds 200,000 to 250,000 distinct CDR3 sequences, less than 9% seen once. The sequencing here drew on PBMCs, mostly from graft donor cells, taken 180 days after TCRalphabeta/CD19-depleted stem cell transplant. The receptors derive from a male patient aged 10 to 17 who had a stem cell transplant for acute lymphoblastic leukemia, so the T cells may come from the graft donor.

This clonotype was counted ten times or more. The rearrangement uses TRBV7-2 and TRBJ1-5, with TRBD1 as a possible D gene (5 bases). Trimming took 2 bases from V and 6 from J, leaving 17 bases between them. This CDR3 has 16 amino acids. Germline loops: CDR1 SGHTA, CDR2 FQGNSA. The CDR3 loop is CASSLFIAGLSQPQHF. CDR3 in DNA: TGTGCCAGCAGCTTATTCATCGCAGGGCTGTCTCAGCCCCAGCATTTT. Full variable domain (rest looked up from reference TRBV7-2 and TRBJ1-5): GAGVSQSPSNKVTEKGKDVELRCDPISGHTALYWYRQSLGQGLEFLIYFQGNSAPDKSGLPSDRFSAERTGGSVSTLTIQRTQQEDSAVYLCASSLFIAGLSQPQHFGDGTRLSIL.

CDR3 protein: CASSSYSGGSYEQYF. In DNA, the CDR3 is TGCGCCAGCAGCAGCTATAGCGGGGGCTCCTACGAGCAGTACTTC. This sequence joins TRBV5-1 and TRBJ2-7, with TRBD2 matching over 9 bases. The germline CDR1 and CDR2 sequences are SGHRS and YFSETQ. CDR3 size: 15 residues. The V gene end was trimmed by 4 bases and the J gene end by 0 bases; junction bases not matched to a gene: 5.

This clonotype was seen ten or more times. The rearrangement joins TRBV5-6 to TRBJ1-1; D gene uncertain. Trimming shortened V by 3 bases and J by 4 bases, and 13 bases separated the two germline ends. The CDR3 has 14 residues. Per germline, CDR1 SGHDT and CDR2 YYEEEE. The CDR3 loop reads CASSWRSGVTEAFF. In DNA form, the CDR3 reads TGTGCCAGCAGCTGGAGGTCCGGAGTCACTGAAGCTTTCTTT.

Many counts were recorded for this clonotype. The genes are TRBV10-3 and TRBJ2-2, with D hard to call. Germline lookup yields CDR1 ENHRY and CDR2 SYGVKD. The CDR3 is 13 residues long. V was shortened by 7 bases and J by 2 bases, with 8 bases between the two germline ends. This chain's CDR3 is CAITRQNTGELFF. For the CDR3, the DNA is TGTGCCATCACGAGGCAAAACACCGGGGAGCTGTTTTTT.

This clonotype was observed many times. This rearrangement joins TRBV5-1 to TRBJ2-2, with D hard to call. The CDR3 spans 16 residues. Germline values: CDR1 SGHRS, CDR2 YFSETQ. Trimming stripped 4 bases from V and 0 bases from J, with 13 bases between. The DNA for the CDR3 is TGCGCCAGCAGCCCGACCCCTGGGACGAACACCGGGGAGCTGTTTTTT. It translates to CASSPTPGTNTGELFF. The complete variable domain, with remaining parts taken from reference TRBV5-1 and TRBJ2-2, reads KAGVTQTPRYLIKTRGQQVTLSCSPISGHRSVSWYQQTPGQGLQFLFEYFSETQRNKGNFPGRFSGRQFSNSRSEMNVSTLELGDSALYLCASSPTPGTNTGELFFGEGSRLTVL.

This clonotype was counted ten times or more. CDR3 nucleotide sequence: TGTGCCAGCCTCGAGACTAGGGGGAACGAGCAGTACTTC. This codes for CASLETRGNEQYF. V is TRBV28 and J is TRBJ2-7, with D perhaps being TRBD1 or TRBD2 (6 bases each). V lost 8 bases, J lost 5 bases, and 16 bases lay in between. CDR1 and CDR2 (germline): MDHEN, SYDVKM. This CDR3 comprises 13 residues.

In its sample, this clonotype was seen a few times. The chain has TRBV6-1 and TRBJ1-5; tentative D call: TRBD1 (5 bases). Germline V lookup: CDR1 MNHNS, CDR2 SASEGT. The germline V and J ends were trimmed by 6 bases and 0 bases, with 12 bases remaining between them. The CDR3 consists of 15 residues. The DNA for the CDR3 is TGTGCCAGCAGACCCCGACAGTATAGCAATCAGCCCCAGCATTTT. Protein sequence: CASRPRQYSNQPQHF.

This clonotype appeared many times. The genes are TRBV5-1 and TRBJ2-3; D possibly corresponds to TRBD2 (6 bases). The V end was cut by 6 bases, the J end by 3 bases, with 17 bases between. There are 15 residues in the CDR3. The germline CDR1 and CDR2 sequences are SGHRS and YFSETQ. CDR3 nucleotide sequence: TGCGCCAGCACTTTAGCGGACCCAACGACAGATACGCAGTATTTT. Translated: CASTLADPTTDTQYF.

This clonotype was observed at least ten times. V and J are TRBV5-6 and TRBJ1-4, with unresolved D. The ends were cut back, 4 bases at V and 8 bases at J, with 12 bases in the middle. CDR1 is SGHDT and CDR2 is YYEEEE in the germline V gene. The length of the CDR3 is 13 residues. The CDR3, as DNA: TGTGCCAGCAGCCTGGACGGTTTGGAAAAACTGTTTTTT. The encoded protein is CASSLDGLEKLFF.

This clonotype was counted between two and nine times. This rearrangement joins TRBV6-2 or TRBV6-3 to TRBJ1-6; D possibly corresponds to TRBD1 (6 bases). V dropped 5 bases and J dropped 0 bases, with 14 bases sitting between them. CDR1 MNHEY and CDR2 SVGEGT come from the germline V gene. The CDR3 totals 17 residues. This chain's CDR3 is CASSVPDSISYNSPLHF. The CDR3 DNA sequence: TGTGCCAGCAGTGTACCGGACAGCATCTCCTATAATTCACCCCTCCACTTT.

This clonotype was observed many times. The CDR3 DNA is TGTGCCAGTAGTTCCGAAAATCGGGGCATTATCTACAATGAGCAGTTCTTC. Its protein is CASSSENRGIIYNEQFF. V and J are TRBV19 and TRBJ2-1; D is perhaps TRBD1 or TRBD2 (5 bases each). V was cut by 5 bases and J by 3 bases, with 20 bases left in between. In germline, CDR1 is LNHDA, CDR2 SQIVND (reference sequence). The CDR3 has 17 residues.

On this clonotype itself: One base away lies a much larger clone, so this may be a sequencing read error. The V and J genes are TRBV9 and TRBJ1-2; D remains unclear. CDR1 is SGDLS, CDR2 YYNGEE, per germline. The length of the CDR3 is 15 residues. The V and J ends lost 0 bases and 4 bases respectively, with 13 bases between them. The CDR3 loop reads CASSVVADNLYGYTF. Here the CDR3 DNA reads TGTGCCAGCAGCGTAGTCGCAGACAACCTCTATGGCTACACCTTC.

This clonotype was picked up a small number of times. This chain connects TRBV7-6 to TRBJ2-7; 7 positions agree with TRBD1. The CDR3 spans 15 residues. Trimming removed 0 bases from V and 3 bases from J; junction bases left unmatched: 5. In germline, CDR1 is SGHVS, CDR2 FNYEAQ. The CDR3 is CASSLAETGNYEQYF. The CDR3 coding sequence is TGTGCCAGCAGCTTAGCGGAGACAGGGAACTACGAGCAGTACTTC. The full variable domain, its missing parts supplied by reference TRBV7-6 and TRBJ2-7, is GAGVSQSPRYKVTKRGQDVALRCDPISGHVSLYWYRQALGQGPEFLTYFNYEAQQDKSGLPNDRFSAERPEGSISTLTIQRTEQRDSAMYRCASSLAETGNYEQYFGPGTRLTVT.

This clonotype has at least ten counts. CDR3 protein: CASSPTGQPQHF. The CDR3 nucleotides read TGTGCCAGCAGTCCCACCGGCCAGCCCCAGCATTTT. This chain uses TRBV12-3 or TRBV12-4 with TRBJ1-5; D is unresolved. Trimming pared 5 bases from V and 7 bases from J, leaving 9 bases between. The length of the CDR3 is 12 residues.

This clonotype was found many times. V usage is TRBV4-1 and J usage is TRBJ2-1, with TRBD2 matching over 14 bases. V lost 1 base, J lost 8 bases, and 7 bases stayed unmatched. CDR1 is MGHRA, CDR2 YSYEKL, per germline. The CDR3 runs 17 residues. This CDR3 is CASSQGPGTSGRDEQFF. CDR3 nucleotides: TGCGCCAGCAGCCAAGGTCCCGGGACTAGCGGGAGAGATGAGCAGTTCTTC.

This clonotype has a count of ten or more. One junction end does not reproduce the germline sequence, and a read error may be involved. CDR3 nucleotide sequence: TGTGCCAGCAGCCAATTGGGCGGGATGATCACAAATACGCAGTATTTT. It codes for CASSQLGGMITNTQYF. This chain connects TRBV14 to TRBJ2-3; maybe TRBD2 (6 bases). CDR3 length equals 16 residues. CDR1 and CDR2 from the germline V gene are SGHDN and FVKESK.

At least ten counts were recorded for this clonotype. The chain links TRBV5-5 to TRBJ2-7, with D unclear. Germline V gene lookup returns CDR1 SGHKS and CDR2 YYEKEE (reference sequence). V lost 0 bases, J lost 3 bases, and 10 bases lay in between. The CDR3 has 14 amino acids. The CDR3 DNA is TGTGCCAGCAGCTTGGAATACCTAGACTACGAGCAGTACTTC. Protein sequence: CASSLEYLDYEQYF.

This clonotype has a count of ten or more. V usage is TRBV18 and J usage is TRBJ2-7, with TRBD2 matching over 7 bases. The CDR3 has 14 residues. V gave up 3 bases and J gave up 4 bases; unmatched junction bases: 6. CDR1 and CDR2 (germline): KGHSH, LQKENI. The CDR3 here is CASSPGGMTYEQYF. CDR3 bases: TGTGCCAGCTCACCGGGAGGGATGACATACGAGCAGTACTTC.